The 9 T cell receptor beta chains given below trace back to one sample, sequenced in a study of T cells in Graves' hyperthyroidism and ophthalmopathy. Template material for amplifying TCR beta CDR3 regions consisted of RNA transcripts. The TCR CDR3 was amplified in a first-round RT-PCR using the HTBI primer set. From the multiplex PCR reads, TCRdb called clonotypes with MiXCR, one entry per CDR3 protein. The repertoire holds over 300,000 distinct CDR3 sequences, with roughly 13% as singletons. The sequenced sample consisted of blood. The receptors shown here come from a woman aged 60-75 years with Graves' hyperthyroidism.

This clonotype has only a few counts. The CDR3 is CASRPSRLAGIPYNEQFF. Written as DNA, the CDR3 is TGTGCCAGCAGACCCAGCCGACTAGCGGGTATCCCCTACAATGAGCAGTTCTTC. This chain connects TRBV2 to TRBJ2-1, with 10 bases matching TRBD2. The V and J ends lost 6 bases and 2 bases, in that order; junction bases with no gene match: 13. Germline CDR1 SNHLY, CDR2 FYNNEI. The CDR3 is made up of 18 amino acids. The whole variable domain, remainder taken from reference TRBV2 and TRBJ2-1, is EPEVTQTPSHQVTQMGQEVILRCVPISNHLYFYWYRQILGQKVEFLVSFYNNEISEKSEIFDDQFSVERPDGSNFTLKIRSTKLEDSAMYFCASRPSRLAGIPYNEQFFGPGTRLTVL.

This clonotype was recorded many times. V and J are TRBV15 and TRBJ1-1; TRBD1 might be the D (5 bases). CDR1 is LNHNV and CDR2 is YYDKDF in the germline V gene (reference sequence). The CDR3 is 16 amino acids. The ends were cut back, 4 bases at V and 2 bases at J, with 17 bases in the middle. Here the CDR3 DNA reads TGTGCCACCAGCACCGATGGGGGAGGTCGTAACACTGAAGCTTTCTTT. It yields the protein CATSTDGGGRNTEAFF. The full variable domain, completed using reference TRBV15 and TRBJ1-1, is DAMVIQNPRYQVTQFGKPVTLSCSQTLNHNVMYWYQQKSSQAPKLLFHYYDKDFNNEADTPDNFQSRRPNTSFCFLDIRSPGLGDTAMYLCATSTDGGGRNTEAFFGQGTRLTVV.

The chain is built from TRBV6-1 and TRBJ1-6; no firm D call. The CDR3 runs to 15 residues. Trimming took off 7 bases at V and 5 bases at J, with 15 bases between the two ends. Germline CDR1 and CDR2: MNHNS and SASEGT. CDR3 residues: CASMPMSINNSPLHF. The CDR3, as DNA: TGTGCCAGCATGCCTATGAGCATTAATAATTCACCCCTCCACTTT.

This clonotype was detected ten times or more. The CDR3 bases are TGTGCCAGCAGCACGACGGGACAGGGCGCCTACGAGCAGTACTTC. Translating it yields CASSTTGQGAYEQYF. J is TRBJ2-7 and V is TRBV12-3 or TRBV12-4; 9 positions agree with TRBD1. J lost 2 bases, V lost 6 bases, and 8 bases had no gene match. CDR3 length equals 15 residues.

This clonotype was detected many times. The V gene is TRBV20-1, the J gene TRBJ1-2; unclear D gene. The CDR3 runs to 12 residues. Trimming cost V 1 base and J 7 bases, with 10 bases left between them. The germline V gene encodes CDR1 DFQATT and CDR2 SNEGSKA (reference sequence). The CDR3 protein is CSARVAVGGYTF. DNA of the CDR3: TGCAGTGCTAGAGTGGCTGTGGGTGGCTACACCTTC.

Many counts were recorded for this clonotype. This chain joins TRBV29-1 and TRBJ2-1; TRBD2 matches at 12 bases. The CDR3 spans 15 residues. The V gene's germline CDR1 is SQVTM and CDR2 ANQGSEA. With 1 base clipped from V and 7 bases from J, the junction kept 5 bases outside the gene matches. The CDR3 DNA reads TGCAGCGTTGAAGGCGGGACTAGCGGGTATAATGAGCAGTTCTTC. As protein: CSVEGGTSGYNEQFF.

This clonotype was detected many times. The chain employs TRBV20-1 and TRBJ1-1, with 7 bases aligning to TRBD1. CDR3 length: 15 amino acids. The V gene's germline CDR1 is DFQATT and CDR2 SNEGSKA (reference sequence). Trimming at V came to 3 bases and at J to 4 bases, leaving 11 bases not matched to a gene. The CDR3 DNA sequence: TGCAGTGCTAGCGACCAAAGGGGGCCGGTCACTGAAGCTTTCTTT. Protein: CSASDQRGPVTEAFF.

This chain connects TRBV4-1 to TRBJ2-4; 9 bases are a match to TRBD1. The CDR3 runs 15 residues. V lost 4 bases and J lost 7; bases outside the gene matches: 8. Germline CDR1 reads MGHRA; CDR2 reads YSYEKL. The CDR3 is CASSPDRGQRNIQYF. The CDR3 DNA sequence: TGCGCCAGCAGCCCGGACAGGGGCCAGCGGAACATTCAGTACTTC.

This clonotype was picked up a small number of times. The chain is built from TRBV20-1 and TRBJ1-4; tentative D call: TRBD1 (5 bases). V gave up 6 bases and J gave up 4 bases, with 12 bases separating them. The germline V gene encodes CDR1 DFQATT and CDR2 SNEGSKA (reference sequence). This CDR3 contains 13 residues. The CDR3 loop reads CSAPTAYNEKLFF. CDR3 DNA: TGCAGTGCACCGACAGCCTATAATGAAAAACTGTTTTTT.